A single count supports the clone carrying this T cell receptor (beta chain). Its specificity is unknown. The protocol was immunoSEQ multiplex PCR, while the TCRdb copy is restricted to in-frame clones and leaves out a portion. The repertoire holds 50,000 to 65,000 clones, with less than 96% as singletons. The source of the sample is a study of cytomegalovirus exposure and HLA in healthy donors. Study-wide points: Most TCR sequences showed up rarely, but some public TCRs showed up in many donors. Listed as cytomegalovirus-associated were over 150 TCR beta chains. It was found in a later analysis that first-cohort TCR clusters tended to co-occur in the 130 or so validation repertoires.

V gave up 0 bases and J gave up 6 bases, with 8 bases separating them. Per the germline V gene, CDR1 is SGDLS and CDR2 is YYNGEE. This CDR3 has 13 residues. Sequencing was done on a sample of PBMCs. This receptor was obtained from a woman between 18 and 30 years old in good health and CMV-seronegative. The chain is built from TRBV9 and TRBJ2-3, with a possible D match to TRBD1 (5 bases). The CDR3 is CASSVEGPDTQYF. CDR3 bases: TGTGCCAGCAGCGTAGAGGGGCCGGATACGCAGTATTTT. The whole variable domain, filled in from reference TRBV9 and TRBJ2-3, reads DSGVTQTPKHLITATGQRVTLRCSPRSGDLSVYWYQQSLDQGLQFLIQYYNGEERAKGNILERFSAQQFPDLHSELNLSSLELGDSALYFCASSVEGPDTQYFGPGTRLTVL.